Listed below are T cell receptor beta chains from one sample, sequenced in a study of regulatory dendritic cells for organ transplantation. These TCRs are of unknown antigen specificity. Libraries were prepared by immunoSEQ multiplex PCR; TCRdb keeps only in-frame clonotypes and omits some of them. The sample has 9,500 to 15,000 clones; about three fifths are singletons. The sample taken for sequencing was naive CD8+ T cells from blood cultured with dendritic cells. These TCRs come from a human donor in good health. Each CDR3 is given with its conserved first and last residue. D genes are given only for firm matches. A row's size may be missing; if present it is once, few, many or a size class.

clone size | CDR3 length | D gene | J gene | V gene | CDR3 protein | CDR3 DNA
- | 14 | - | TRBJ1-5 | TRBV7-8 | CASSLWGDNQPQHF | TGTGCCAGCAGCTTATGGGGCGACAATCAGCCCCAGCATTTT
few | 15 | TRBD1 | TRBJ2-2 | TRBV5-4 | CASSPGQGYSGELFF | TGTGCCAGCAGCCCGGGACAGGGGTATAGCGGGGAGCTGTTTTTT
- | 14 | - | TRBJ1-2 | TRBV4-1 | CASSPSTGSYGYTF | TGCGCCAGCAGCCCGTCGACAGGTTCCTATGGCTACACCTTC
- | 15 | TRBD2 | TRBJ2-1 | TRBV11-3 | CASSQGARGGNEQFF | TGTGCCAGCAGTCAAGGGGCCCGGGGAGGGAATGAGCAGTTCTTC
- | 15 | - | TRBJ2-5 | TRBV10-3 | CAIREGGGLRETQYF | TGTGCCATCAGAGAGGGGGGGGGCCTTCGGGAGACCCAGTACTTC
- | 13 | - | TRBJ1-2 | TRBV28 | CASSQRTGYGYTF | TGTGCCAGCAGTCAGAGAACAGGGTATGGCTACACCTTC
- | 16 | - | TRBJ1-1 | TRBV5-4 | CASSVLSDRLNTEAFF | TGTGCCAGCAGCGTCCTGTCCGACAGGTTGAACACTGAAGCTTTCTTT
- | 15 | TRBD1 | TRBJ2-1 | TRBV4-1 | CASSQVGTGLNEQFF | TGCGCCAGCAGCCAGGTCGGGACAGGGCTCAATGAGCAGTTCTTC
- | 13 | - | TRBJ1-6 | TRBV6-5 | CASNQGEGSPLHF | TGTGCCAGCAACCAGGGTGAAGGTTCACCCCTCCACTTT
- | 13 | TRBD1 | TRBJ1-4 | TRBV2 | CATGDSEKEKLFF | TGTGCCACCGGGGACAGCGAGAAGGAAAAACTGTTTTTT
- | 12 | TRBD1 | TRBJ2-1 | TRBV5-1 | CASKQGANEQFF | TGCGCCAGCAAACAGGGGGCAAATGAGCAGTTCTTC
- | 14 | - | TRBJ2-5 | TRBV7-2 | CASSSPGGQETQYF | TGTGCCAGCAGCTCACCCGGGGGCCAAGAGACCCAGTACTTC
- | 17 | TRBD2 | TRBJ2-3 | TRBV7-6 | CASSLVRRGGSTDTQYF | TGTGCCAGCAGCTTAGTAAGGCGGGGGGGAAGCACAGATACGCAGTATTTT
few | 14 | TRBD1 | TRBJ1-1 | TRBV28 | CASSPWTGGTEAFF | TGTGCCAGCAGTCCTTGGACAGGGGGGACTGAAGCTTTCTTT
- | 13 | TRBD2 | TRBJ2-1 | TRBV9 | CASSEAGYNEQFF | TGTGCCAGCAGCGAAGCGGGGTACAATGAGCAGTTCTTC
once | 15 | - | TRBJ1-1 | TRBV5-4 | CASSLDYEGGTEAFF | TGTGCCAGCAGCTTGGATTACGAGGGTGGAACTGAAGCTTTCTTT
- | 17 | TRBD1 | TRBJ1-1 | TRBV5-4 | CASSDGTAPIMNTEAFF | TGTGCCAGCAGCGACGGGACAGCGCCTATTATGAACACTGAAGCTTTCTTT
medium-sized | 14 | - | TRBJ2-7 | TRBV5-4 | CASSSSTLSYEQYF | TGTGCCAGCAGCTCCTCTACCCTCTCCTACGAGCAGTACTTC
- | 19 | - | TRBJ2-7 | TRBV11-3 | CASSLDFGWVDGKSYEQYF | TGTGCCAGCAGCTTAGATTTCGGCTGGGTTGACGGGAAAAGCTACGAGCAGTACTTC
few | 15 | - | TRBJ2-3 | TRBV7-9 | CASSPPGSSTDTQYF | TGTGCCAGCAGCCCCCCAGGATCTAGCACAGATACGCAGTATTTT
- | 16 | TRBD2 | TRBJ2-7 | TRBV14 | CASSQAYSGGAYEQYF | TGTGCCAGCAGCCAAGCATATAGCGGGGGGGCCTACGAGCAGTACTTC
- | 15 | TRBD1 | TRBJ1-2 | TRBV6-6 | CASSYQGQGADGYTF | TGTGCCAGCAGTTATCAGGGACAGGGGGCTGATGGCTACACCTTC
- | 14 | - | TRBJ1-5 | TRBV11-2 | CASSRTGSREPQHF | TGTGCCAGCAGCCGAACGGGGTCGAGAGAGCCCCAGCATTTT
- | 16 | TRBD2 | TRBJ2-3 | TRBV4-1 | CASSQGRTSGEDTQYF | TGCGCCAGCAGCCAAGGCCGGACTAGCGGGGAAGATACGCAGTATTTT
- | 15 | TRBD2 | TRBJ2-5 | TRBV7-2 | CASSHSGLAGETQYF | TGTGCCAGCAGCCACTCGGGACTAGCAGGGGAGACCCAGTACTTC
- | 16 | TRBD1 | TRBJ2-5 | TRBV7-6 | CASSLDPDRGEETQYF | TGTGCCAGCAGCTTAGATCCAGACAGGGGGGAAGAGACCCAGTACTTC
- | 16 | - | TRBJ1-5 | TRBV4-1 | CASSQDLQGLGQPQHF | TGCGCCAGCAGCCAAGATTTGCAGGGTCTTGGACAGCCCCAGCATTTT
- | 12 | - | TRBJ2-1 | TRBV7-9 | CASSSPGGQQFF | TGTGCCAGCAGTAGCCCGGGGGGCCAGCAGTTCTTC
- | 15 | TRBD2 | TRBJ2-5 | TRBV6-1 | CASSKGLAFQETQYF | TGTGCCAGCAGTAAGGGACTAGCGTTTCAAGAGACCCAGTACTTC
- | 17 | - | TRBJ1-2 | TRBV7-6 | CASSFIRTEGVSYGYTF | TGTGCCAGCAGCTTCATTCGGACGGAGGGTGTTAGCTATGGCTACACCTTC
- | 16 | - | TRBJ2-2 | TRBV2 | CASSELESPGTGELFF | TGTGCCAGCAGTGAATTGGAGTCTCCCGGAACCGGGGAGCTGTTTTTT
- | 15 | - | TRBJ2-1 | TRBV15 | CATRMAGAIYNEQFF | TGTGCCACCAGGATGGCGGGGGCCATTTACAATGAGCAGTTCTTC
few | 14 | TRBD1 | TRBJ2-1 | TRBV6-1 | CASSEGQGGNEQFF | TGTGCCAGCAGTGAGGGACAGGGGGGGAATGAGCAGTTCTTC
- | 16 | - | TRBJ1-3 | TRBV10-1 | CASSESTWVAGNTIYF | TGCGCCAGCAGTGAGTCGACATGGGTAGCTGGAAACACCATATATTTT
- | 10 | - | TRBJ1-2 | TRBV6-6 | CASSSDGYTF | TGTGCCAGCAGTTCGGATGGCTACACCTTC
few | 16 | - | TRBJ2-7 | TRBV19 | CASSMTTGGAFLKQYF | TGTGCCAGTAGTATGACGACGGGGGGCGCTTTCCTAAAGCAGTACTTC
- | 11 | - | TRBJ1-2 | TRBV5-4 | CASSFLSGYTF | TGTGCCAGCAGCTTTTTGAGTGGCTACACCTTC
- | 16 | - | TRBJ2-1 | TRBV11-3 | CASSLVGGAVYNEQFF | TGTGCCAGCAGCTTAGTTGGGGGGGCCGTCTACAATGAGCAGTTCTTC
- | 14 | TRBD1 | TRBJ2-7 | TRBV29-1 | CSVELDRGHYEQYF | TGCAGCGTTGAGTTAGACAGGGGGCATTACGAGCAGTACTTC
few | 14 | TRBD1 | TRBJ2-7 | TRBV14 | CASSLGQGPYEQYF | TGTGCCAGCAGCCTTGGACAGGGCCCCTACGAGCAGTACTTC
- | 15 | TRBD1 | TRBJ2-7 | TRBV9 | CASSPGGTGGYEQYF | TGTGCCAGCAGCCCGGGGGGGACAGGGGGCTACGAGCAGTACTTC
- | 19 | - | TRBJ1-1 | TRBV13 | CASSLGLLWAPRPNTEAFF | TGTGCCAGCAGCTTAGGCCTATTGTGGGCCCCACGACCGAACACTGAAGCTTTCTTT
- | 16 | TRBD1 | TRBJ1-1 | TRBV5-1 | CASSLTWTGSRTEAFF | TGCGCCAGCAGCTTAACCTGGACAGGGTCGAGGACTGAAGCTTTCTTT
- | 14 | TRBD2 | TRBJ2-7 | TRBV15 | CATALERGGYEQYF | TGTGCCACAGCGTTAGAGCGGGGGGGCTACGAGCAGTACTTC
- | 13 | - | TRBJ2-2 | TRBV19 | CASSIGGTGELFF | TGTGCCAGTAGTATCGGCGGAACCGGGGAGCTGTTTTTT
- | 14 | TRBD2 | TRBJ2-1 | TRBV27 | CATSAGGPHNEQFF | TGTGCCACCTCTGCGGGGGGGCCCCACAATGAGCAGTTCTTC
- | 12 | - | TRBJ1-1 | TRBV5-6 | CASTSGNTEAFF | TGTGCCAGCACGTCGGGGAACACTGAAGCTTTCTTT
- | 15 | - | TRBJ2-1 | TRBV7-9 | CASSTGDSTYNEQFF | TGTGCCAGCAGCACCGGTGACTCTACTTACAATGAGCAGTTCTTC
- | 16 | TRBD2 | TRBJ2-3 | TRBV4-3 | CASSQDSSGDADTQYF | TGCGCCAGCAGCCAAGATTCTAGCGGGGATGCAGATACGCAGTATTTT
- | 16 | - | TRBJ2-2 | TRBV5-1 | CASSSPEQGGTGELFF | TGCGCCAGCAGCTCCCCGGAACAGGGCGGAACCGGGGAGCTGTTTTTT
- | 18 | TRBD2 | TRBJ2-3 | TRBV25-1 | CASSEGLAGGASTDTQYF | TGTGCCAGCAGTGAAGGCCTAGCGGGAGGAGCTAGCACAGATACGCAGTATTTT
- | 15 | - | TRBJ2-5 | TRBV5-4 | CASSSYVGQGETQYF | TGTGCCAGCAGCTCTTATGTGGGGCAGGGAGAGACCCAGTACTTC